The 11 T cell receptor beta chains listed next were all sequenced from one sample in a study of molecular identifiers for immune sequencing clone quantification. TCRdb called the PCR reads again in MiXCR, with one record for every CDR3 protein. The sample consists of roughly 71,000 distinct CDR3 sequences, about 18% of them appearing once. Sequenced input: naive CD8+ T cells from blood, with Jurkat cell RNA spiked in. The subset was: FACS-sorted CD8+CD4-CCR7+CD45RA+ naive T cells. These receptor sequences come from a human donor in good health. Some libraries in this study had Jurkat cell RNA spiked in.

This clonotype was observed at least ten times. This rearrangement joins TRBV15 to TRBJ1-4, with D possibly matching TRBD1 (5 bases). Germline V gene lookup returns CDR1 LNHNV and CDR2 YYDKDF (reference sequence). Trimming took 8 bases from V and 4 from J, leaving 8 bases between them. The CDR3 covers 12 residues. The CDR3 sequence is CATGAVNEKLFF. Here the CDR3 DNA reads TGTGCCACCGGGGCAGTTAATGAAAAACTGTTTTTT.

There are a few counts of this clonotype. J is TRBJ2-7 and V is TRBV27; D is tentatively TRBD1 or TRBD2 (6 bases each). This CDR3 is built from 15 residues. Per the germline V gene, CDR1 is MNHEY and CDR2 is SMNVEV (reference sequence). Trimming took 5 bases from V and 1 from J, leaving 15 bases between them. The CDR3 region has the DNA TGTGCCAGCAGTCCTCGGGGGCTACGATCCTACGAGCAGTACTTC. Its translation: CASSPRGLRSYEQYF.

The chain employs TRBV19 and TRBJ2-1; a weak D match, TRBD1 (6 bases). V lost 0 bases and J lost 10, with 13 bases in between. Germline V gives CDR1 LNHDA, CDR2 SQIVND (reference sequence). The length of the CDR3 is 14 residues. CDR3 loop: CASSIDGTGLEQFF. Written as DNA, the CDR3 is TGTGCCAGTAGTATAGATGGAACAGGGCTAGAGCAGTTCTTC. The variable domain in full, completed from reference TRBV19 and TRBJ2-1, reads DGGITQSPKYLFRKEGQNVTLSCEQNLNHDAMYWYRQDPGQGLRLIYYSQIVNDFQKGDIAEGYSVSREKKESFPLTVTSAQKNPTAFYLCASSIDGTGLEQFFGPGTRLTVL.

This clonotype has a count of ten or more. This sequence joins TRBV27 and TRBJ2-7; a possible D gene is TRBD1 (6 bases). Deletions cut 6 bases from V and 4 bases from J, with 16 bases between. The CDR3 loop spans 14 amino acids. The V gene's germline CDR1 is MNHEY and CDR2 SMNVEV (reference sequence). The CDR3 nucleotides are TGTGCCAGCAGACAGGGTGGGTCTTTGTACGAGCAGTACTTC. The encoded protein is CASRQGGSLYEQYF.

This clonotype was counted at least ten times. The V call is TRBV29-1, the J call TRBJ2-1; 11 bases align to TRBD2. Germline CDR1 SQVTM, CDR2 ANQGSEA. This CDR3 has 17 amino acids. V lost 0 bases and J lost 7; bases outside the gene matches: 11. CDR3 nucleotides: TGCAGCGTTGAAGATCGGCCCGGGGTAGCGGGAGGGAATGAGCAGTTCTTC. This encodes CSVEDRPGVAGGNEQFF.

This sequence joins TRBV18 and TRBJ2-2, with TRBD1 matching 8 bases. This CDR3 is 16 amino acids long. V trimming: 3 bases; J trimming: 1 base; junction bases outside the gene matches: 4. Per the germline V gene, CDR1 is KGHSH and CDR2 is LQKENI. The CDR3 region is CASSPPGQVNTGELFF. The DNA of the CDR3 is TGTGCCAGCTCACCCCCGGGACAGGTGAACACCGGGGAGCTGTTTTTT.

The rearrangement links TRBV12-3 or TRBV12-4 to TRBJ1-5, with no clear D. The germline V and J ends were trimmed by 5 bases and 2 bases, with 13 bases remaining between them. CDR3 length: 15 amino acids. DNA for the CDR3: TGTGCCAGCAGTCCGTCGGGCACACGCAATCAGCCCCAGCATTTT. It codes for CASSPSGTRNQPQHF.

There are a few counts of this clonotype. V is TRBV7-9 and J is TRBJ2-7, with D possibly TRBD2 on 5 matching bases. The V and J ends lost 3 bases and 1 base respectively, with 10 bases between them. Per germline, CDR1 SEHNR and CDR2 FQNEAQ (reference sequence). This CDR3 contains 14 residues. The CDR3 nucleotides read TGTGCCAGCAGCTTCAAAGGGAGTTCCTACGAGCAGTACTTC. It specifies CASSFKGSSYEQYF. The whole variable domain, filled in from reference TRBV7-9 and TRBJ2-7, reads DTGVSQNPRHKITKRGQNVTFRCDPISEHNRLYWYRQTLGQGPEFLTYFQNEAQLEKSRLLSDRFSAERPKGSFSTLEIQRTEQGDSAMYLCASSFKGSSYEQYFGPGTRLTVT.

CDR3 in amino acids: CARHSGGARNTEAFF. CDR3 DNA: TGCGCCAGACATTCAGGGGGCGCAAGGAACACTGAAGCTTTCTTT. The V and J genes are TRBV5-1 and TRBJ1-1, with 8 bases aligning to TRBD1. This CDR3 region has 15 residues. V trimming: 8 bases; J trimming: 1 base; junction bases outside the gene matches: 10. Germline V lookup: CDR1 SGHRS, CDR2 YFSETQ.

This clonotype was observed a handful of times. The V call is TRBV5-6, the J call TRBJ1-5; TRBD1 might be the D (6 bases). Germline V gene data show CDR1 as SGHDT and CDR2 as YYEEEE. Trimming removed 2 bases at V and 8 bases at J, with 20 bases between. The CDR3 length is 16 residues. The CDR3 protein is CASSLGADSYSKPQHF. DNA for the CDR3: TGTGCCAGCAGCTTAGGCGCGGACAGCTACTCTAAGCCCCAGCATTTT.

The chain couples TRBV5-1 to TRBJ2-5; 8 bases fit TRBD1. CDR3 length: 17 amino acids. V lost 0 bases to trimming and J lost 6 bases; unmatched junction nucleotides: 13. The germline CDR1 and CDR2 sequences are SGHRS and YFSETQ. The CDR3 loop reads CASSLALSGQDLKTQYF. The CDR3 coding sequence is TGCGCCAGCAGCTTGGCCCTATCGGGACAGGACTTAAAGACCCAGTACTTC.